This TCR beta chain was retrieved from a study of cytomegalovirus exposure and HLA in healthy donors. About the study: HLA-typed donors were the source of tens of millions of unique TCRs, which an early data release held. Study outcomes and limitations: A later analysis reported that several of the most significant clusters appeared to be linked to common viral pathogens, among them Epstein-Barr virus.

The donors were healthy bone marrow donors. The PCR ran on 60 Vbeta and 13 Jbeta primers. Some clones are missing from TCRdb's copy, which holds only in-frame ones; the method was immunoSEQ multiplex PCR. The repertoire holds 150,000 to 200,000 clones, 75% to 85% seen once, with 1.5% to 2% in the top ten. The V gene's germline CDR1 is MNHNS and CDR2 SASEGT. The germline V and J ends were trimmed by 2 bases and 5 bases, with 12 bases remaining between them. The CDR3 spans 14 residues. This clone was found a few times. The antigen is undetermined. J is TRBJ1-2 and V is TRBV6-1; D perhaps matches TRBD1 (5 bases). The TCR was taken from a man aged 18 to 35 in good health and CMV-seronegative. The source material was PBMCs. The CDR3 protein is CASSELAGTYGYTF. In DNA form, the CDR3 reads TGTGCCAGCAGTGAACTGGCAGGGACTTATGGCTACACCTTC.